The source of this T cell receptor (beta chain) is a study of blood T cell repertoires in COVID-19. Sequencing was performed with immunoSEQ multiplex PCR; in TCRdb, only in-frame clones are kept and a portion is missing. The sample records 200,000 to 250,000 clones, 75% to 90% being singletons. The CDR3 contains 15 residues. Losses at the gene ends were 5 bases for V and 6 bases for J; bases not matched to a gene: 9. Per germline, CDR1 SGHVS and CDR2 FQNEAQ. This chain joins TRBV7-8 and TRBJ1-5; 8 positions agree with TRBD1. The clonotype comes from a man under 40 with COVID-19, enrolled during active disease. Material: peripheral blood. The CDR3 bases are TGTGCCAGCAGCCCTCCTGGACAGGGAGGTCAGCCCCAGCATTTT. Translated, it gives CASSPPGQGGQPQHF. Full variable domain (outside the CDR3, taken from reference TRBV7-8 and TRBJ1-5): GAGVSQSPRYKVAKRGQDVALRCDPISGHVSLFWYQQALGQGPEFLTYFQNEAQLDKSGLPSDRFFAERPEGSVSTLKIQRTQQEDSAVYLCASSPPGQGGQPQHFGDGTRLSIL.